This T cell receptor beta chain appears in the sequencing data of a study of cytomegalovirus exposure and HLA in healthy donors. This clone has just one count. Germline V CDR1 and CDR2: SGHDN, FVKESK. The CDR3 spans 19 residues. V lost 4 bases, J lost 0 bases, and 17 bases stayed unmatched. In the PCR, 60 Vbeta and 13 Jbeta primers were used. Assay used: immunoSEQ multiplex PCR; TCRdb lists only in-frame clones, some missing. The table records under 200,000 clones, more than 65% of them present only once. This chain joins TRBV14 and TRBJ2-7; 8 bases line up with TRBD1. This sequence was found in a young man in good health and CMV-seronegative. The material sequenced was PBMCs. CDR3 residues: CASSPLLGQGLESSYEQYF. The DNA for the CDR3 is TGTGCCAGCAGCCCCCTTCTCGGACAGGGCCTAGAGAGCTCCTACGAGCAGTACTTC.